This T cell receptor (beta chain) was identified in a study of technical replicates of blood from a few donors. This clone was observed once. TCRdb keeps only in-frame clones here, not all; method: immunoSEQ multiplex PCR. The sample holds about 71,000 clones; around nine tenths are singletons and the top ten take 0.41%. Trimming shortened V by 0 bases and J by 0 bases, and 12 bases separated the two germline ends. The CDR3 runs 17 residues. CDR1 SGDLS and CDR2 YYNGEE come from the germline V gene. The gene calls are TRBV9 and TRBJ1-4, with no clear D. The receptor was isolated from a human donor in good health. Sequencing was carried out using T cells isolated from PBMCs. This CDR3 is CASSVAGTDATNEKLFF. CDR3 coding DNA: TGTGCCAGCAGCGTAGCGGGAACGGATGCAACTAATGAAAAACTGTTTTTT.